The T cell receptor (beta chain) described here comes from a study of blood T cell repertoires in COVID-19. Looking at the study overall: From T cells, B-cell-depleted T cells, or PBMCs came the material, which was cDNA or gDNA.

CDR3 length: 13 residues. Trimming took off 5 bases at V and 8 bases at J, with 13 bases between the two ends. The V gene's germline CDR1 is SGHTA and CDR2 FQGNSA. Under the authors' procedure: Amplification with reference gene primers provided the estimates of nucleated cell counts. Libraries were prepared by immunoSEQ multiplex PCR; TCRdb keeps only in-frame clonotypes and omits some of them. V and J calls and clone size are as listed in that table; D and trimming were resolved from the DNA. The data hold about 70,000 clones, with around 89% observed a single time. This receptor was taken from a human donor in a cohort sampled during active COVID-19. Sequencing was performed on peripheral blood. This chain uses TRBV7-2 with TRBJ2-4; possible D gene TRBD2, 6 bases. CDR3 region: CASSISGRDIQYF. The DNA for the CDR3 is TGTGCCAGCAGCATTAGCGGCAGGGACATTCAGTACTTC.